These 3 T cell receptor beta chains share one sample of origin, sequenced in a study of T cell responses to AZD1222 COVID-19 vaccine. Assay used: immunoSEQ multiplex PCR; TCRdb lists only in-frame clones, some missing. The sample contains approximately 92,000 clones, 91% of which appear only once. The starting material was peripheral blood, obtained on day 0 of AZD1222 vaccination. The source is an adult in good health.

The chain joins TRBV7-2 to TRBJ1-6; D ambiguous. This CDR3 contains 15 residues. The V and J ends lost 1 base and 3 bases respectively, with 7 bases between them. Germline CDR1 is SGHTA and CDR2 is FQGNSA. This CDR3 reads CASSLVALYNSPLHF. CDR3 bases: TGTGCCAGCAGCTTAGTCGCCCTCTATAATTCACCCCTCCACTTT.

The chain has TRBV7-9 and TRBJ1-2; possible D gene TRBD1, 6 bases. V lost 3 bases, J lost 4 bases, and 15 bases lay in between. CDR1 and CDR2 (germline): SEHNR, FQNEAQ (reference sequence). This CDR3 has 15 amino acids. The chain's CDR3 is CASSLPGAVGYGYTF. DNA of the CDR3: TGTGCCAGCAGCTTGCCAGGGGCAGTCGGCTATGGCTACACCTTC.

This chain connects TRBV7-3 to TRBJ1-1; D unresolved. From germline, CDR1 is SGHTA and CDR2 FQGTGA. The CDR3 consists of 13 residues. V was shortened by 2 bases and J by 3 bases, with 7 bases between the two germline ends. The CDR3 bases are TGTGCCAGCAGCTTATTAGTAGACACTGAAGCTTTCTTT. It codes for CASSLLVDTEAFF. Full variable domain (missing parts from reference TRBV7-3 and TRBJ1-1): GAGVSQTPSNKVTEKGKYVELRCDPISGHTALYWYRQSLGQGPEFLIYFQGTGAADDSGLPNDRFFAVRPEGSVSTLKIQRTERGDSAVYLCASSLLVDTEAFFGQGTRLTVV.